A selection of T cell receptor beta chains follows, all from one sample in a study of monozygotic twins with inflammatory bowel disease. One entry per CDR3 protein, without DNA, is what TCRdb gives after re-calling the 5' RACE reads. This sample's table has 150,000 to 200,000 distinct CDR3 sequences. Material for sequencing was blood. Every receptor here comes from a human donor with ulcerative colitis or Crohn's disease, or a healthy co-twin of an affected twin (not recorded which). CDR3s include the opening cysteine and the closing phenylalanine or tryptophan.

J gene	V gene	CDR3 protein
TRBJ2-1	TRBV5-1	CASSFSGSGYNEQFF
TRBJ2-3	TRBV9	CASSVGQGTPDTQYF
TRBJ2-5	TRBV6-2/TRBV6-3	CASSYSAEETQYF
TRBJ2-5	TRBV28	CASREASGSFQETQYF
TRBJ2-5	TRBV7-9	CASSPLGGMEETQYF
TRBJ1-5	TRBV6-5	CASSYSSTPLLNQPQHF
TRBJ2-7	TRBV5-1	CASSSELAGDYEQYF
TRBJ1-2	TRBV2	CASSSDGYGYTF
TRBJ1-1	TRBV5-1	CASRVGGIVEAFF
TRBJ1-2	TRBV10-3	CAITRGANYGYTF
TRBJ2-7	TRBV12-3/TRBV12-4	CASSLRQGKSYEQYF
TRBJ1-6	TRBV6-1	CASRAGGARNSPLHF
TRBJ2-7	TRBV24-1	CATSVDRSYEQYF
TRBJ1-2	TRBV30	CAWTPGGYGYTF
TRBJ2-7	TRBV5-1	CASSLMQGSYEQYF
TRBJ1-4	TRBV7-9	CASSFRAATNEKLFF
TRBJ2-3	TRBV6-5	CASSSGLALGTDTQYF
TRBJ2-1	TRBV12-3/TRBV12-4	CASTPGTSGYNEQFF
TRBJ2-1	TRBV4-1	CASRPRDATHGEQFF
TRBJ2-1	TRBV3-1	CASSQAHVEQFF
TRBJ2-5	TRBV7-2	CASRLAVGGTETQYF
TRBJ2-5	TRBV2	CARRQGAMETQYF
TRBJ1-5	TRBV28	CASRGGDRPQHF
TRBJ1-5	TRBV5-5	CASSLATGGNQPQHF
TRBJ2-7	TRBV18	CASKRGSTHPTEQYF
TRBJ2-3	TRBV12-3/TRBV12-4	CASSPLGQRPDTQYF
TRBJ1-6	TRBV4-3	CASSHAFGQGHSPLHF
TRBJ2-6	TRBV11-2	CASSRLLTGGKGGANVLTF
TRBJ2-1	TRBV18	CASSPPLGLAGAGEQFF
TRBJ2-7	TRBV5-6	CASSLPSEPEQYF
TRBJ2-2	TRBV20-1	CSARDLARGTGELFF
TRBJ2-5	TRBV7-6	CASSLAGTGGTQYF
TRBJ2-2	TRBV12-3/TRBV12-4	CASRPGLAVGTGELFF
TRBJ2-7	TRBV6-2/TRBV6-3	CASSYSVQRGLAGPSYEQYF
TRBJ2-3	TRBV28	CASSPHDTQYF
TRBJ2-3	TRBV7-3	CASSSDSGADTQYF
TRBJ1-2	TRBV19	CASSLSGHTNYGYTF
TRBJ2-2	TRBV20-1	CSATGTSAPLRGGELFF
TRBJ2-2	TRBV7-3	CASSLKQGAAGELFF
TRBJ2-7	TRBV6-1	CASSEGDSSYEQYF
TRBJ1-1	TRBV5-1	CASSLIGGARNTEAFF
TRBJ1-1	TRBV12-3/TRBV12-4	CASSYGGGTEAFF
TRBJ2-2	TRBV2	CASSLAGGVGELFF
TRBJ2-1	TRBV7-3	CASSLTGAGEINEQFF
TRBJ1-5	TRBV6-1	CASSPRHDNQPQHF
TRBJ2-6	TRBV12-3/TRBV12-4	CASSGNSGANVLTF
TRBJ1-5	TRBV30	CAWRAKDLRNQPQHF
TRBJ2-3	TRBV5-4	CASSPRDTLFYTDTQYF
TRBJ2-1	TRBV5-1	CASSLAGTSGNGEQFF
TRBJ2-2	TRBV20-1	CSAGDRERNTGELFF
TRBJ2-2	TRBV24-1	CATSEGALNGELFF
TRBJ2-3	TRBV20-1	CSGRPDRTDTQYF
TRBJ2-3	TRBV15	CAIRQGTTDTQYF
TRBJ1-6	TRBV5-6	CASSPPDRGLRTYNSPLHF
TRBJ1-5	TRBV20-1	CSARETGARQPQHF
TRBJ2-7	TRBV28	CASSLYYSKGIHLGEQYF
TRBJ1-1	TRBV12-3/TRBV12-4	CASSLGDSRAFF
TRBJ2-6	TRBV28	CAISNGTYISGANVLTF
TRBJ2-1	TRBV4-2	CASSQGWRDFYNEQFF